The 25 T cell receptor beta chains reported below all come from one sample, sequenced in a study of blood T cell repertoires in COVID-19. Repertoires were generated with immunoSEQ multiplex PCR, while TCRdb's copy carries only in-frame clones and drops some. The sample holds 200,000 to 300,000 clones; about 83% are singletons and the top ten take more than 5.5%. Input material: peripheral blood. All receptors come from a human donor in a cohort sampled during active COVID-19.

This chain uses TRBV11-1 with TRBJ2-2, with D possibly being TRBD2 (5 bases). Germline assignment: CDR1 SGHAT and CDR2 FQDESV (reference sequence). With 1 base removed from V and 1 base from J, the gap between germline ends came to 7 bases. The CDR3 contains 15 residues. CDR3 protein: CASSLVAGNTGELFF. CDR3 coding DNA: TGTGCCAGCAGCTTAGTTGCGGGGAACACCGGGGAGCTGTTTTTT.

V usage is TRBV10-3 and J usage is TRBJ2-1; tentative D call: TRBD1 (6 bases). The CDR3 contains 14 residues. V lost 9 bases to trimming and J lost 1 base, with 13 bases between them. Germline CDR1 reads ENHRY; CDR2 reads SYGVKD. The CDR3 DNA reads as TGTGCCATGGGGGCTAGCAGTTCCTACAATGAGCAGTTCTTC. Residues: CAMGASSSYNEQFF.

The CDR3 loop reads CASSQLQGVRGNTIYF. The CDR3, as DNA: TGTGCCAGCAGCCAACTACAGGGGGTTCGTGGAAACACCATATATTTT. This chain links TRBV3-1 (or the pseudogene TRBV3-2) with TRBJ1-3; TRBD1 matches 8 bases. Germline V lookup: CDR1 LGHDT, CDR2 YNNKEL (reference sequence). The CDR3 has 16 residues. V shed 2 bases, J shed 3 bases, and the junction held 6 bases outside the gene matches.

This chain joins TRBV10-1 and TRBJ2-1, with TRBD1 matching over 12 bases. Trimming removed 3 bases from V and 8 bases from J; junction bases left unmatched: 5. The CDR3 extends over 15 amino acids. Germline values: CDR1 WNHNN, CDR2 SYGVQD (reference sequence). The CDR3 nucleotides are TGCGCCAGCAGTGATACGGGACAGGGGGCCGATGAGCAGTTCTTC. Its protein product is CASSDTGQGADEQFF.

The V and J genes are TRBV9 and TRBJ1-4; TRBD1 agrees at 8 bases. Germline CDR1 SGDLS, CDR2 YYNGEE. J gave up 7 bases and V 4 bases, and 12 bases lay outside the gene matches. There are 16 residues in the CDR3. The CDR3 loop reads CASSPSPTGGSEKLFF. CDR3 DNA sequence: TGTGCCAGCAGCCCTTCACCTACAGGGGGAAGTGAAAAACTGTTTTTT.

CDR3 in amino acids: CASSLSGGGDEQYF. The CDR3, as DNA: TGTGCCAGCAGTTTATCTGGCGGCGGGGACGAGCAGTACTTC. This sequence joins TRBV28 and TRBJ2-7, with a tentative D call TRBD2 (6 bases). The germline V and J ends were trimmed by 1 base and 5 bases, with 12 bases remaining between them. The CDR3 has 14 residues. Germline loops: CDR1 MDHEN, CDR2 SYDVKM.

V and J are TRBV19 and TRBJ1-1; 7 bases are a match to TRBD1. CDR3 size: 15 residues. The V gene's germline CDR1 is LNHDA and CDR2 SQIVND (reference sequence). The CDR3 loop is CATRATVAGGTEAFF. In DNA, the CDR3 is TGTGCAACTAGGGCGACTGTCGCAGGGGGCACTGAAGCTTTCTTT.

CDR3 nucleotides: TGTGCCAGCAGCTTAGCCACAAGCACAGATACGCAGTATTTT. Amino acid sequence: CASSLATSTDTQYF. The chain has TRBV11-2 and TRBJ2-3; D not resolved. This CDR3 region has 14 residues. The V end lost 1 base, the J end lost 0 bases, and 5 bases lay between the germline ends. From germline, CDR1 is SGHAT and CDR2 FQNNGV.

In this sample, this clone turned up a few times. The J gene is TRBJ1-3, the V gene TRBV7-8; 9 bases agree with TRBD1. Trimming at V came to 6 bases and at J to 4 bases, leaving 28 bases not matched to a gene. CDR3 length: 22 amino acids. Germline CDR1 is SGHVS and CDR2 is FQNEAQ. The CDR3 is CASRLGLRRDRETLVGGNTIYF. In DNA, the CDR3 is TGTGCCAGCAGACTCGGCCTTCGTAGGGACAGGGAAACTTTAGTAGGAGGAAACACCATATATTTT.

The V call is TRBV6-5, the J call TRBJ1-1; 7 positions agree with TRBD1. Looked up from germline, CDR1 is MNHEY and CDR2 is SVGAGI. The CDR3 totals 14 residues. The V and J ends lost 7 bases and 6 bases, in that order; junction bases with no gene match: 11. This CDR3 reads CASKTGVITAEAFF. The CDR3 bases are TGTGCCAGCAAAACAGGGGTTATAACCGCTGAAGCTTTCTTT.

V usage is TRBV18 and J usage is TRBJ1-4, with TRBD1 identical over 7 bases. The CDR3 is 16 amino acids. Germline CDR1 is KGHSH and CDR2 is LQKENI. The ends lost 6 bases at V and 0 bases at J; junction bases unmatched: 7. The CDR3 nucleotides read TGTGCCAGCTCGCTACAGGGGCTCGCAACTAATGAAAAACTGTTTTTT. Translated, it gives CASSLQGLATNEKLFF.

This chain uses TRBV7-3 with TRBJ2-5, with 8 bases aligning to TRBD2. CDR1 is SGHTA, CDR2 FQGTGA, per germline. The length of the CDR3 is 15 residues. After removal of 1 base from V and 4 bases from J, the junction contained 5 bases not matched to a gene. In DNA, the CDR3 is TGTGCCAGCAGCTTAATCGGGGGGGCCTCAGAGACCCAGTACTTC. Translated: CASSLIGGASETQYF. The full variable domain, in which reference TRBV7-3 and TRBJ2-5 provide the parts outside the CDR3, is GAGVSQTPSNKVTEKGKYVELRCDPISGHTALYWYRQSLGQGPEFLIYFQGTGAADDSGLPNDRFFAVRPEGSVSTLKIQRTERGDSAVYLCASSLIGGASETQYFGPGTRLLVL.

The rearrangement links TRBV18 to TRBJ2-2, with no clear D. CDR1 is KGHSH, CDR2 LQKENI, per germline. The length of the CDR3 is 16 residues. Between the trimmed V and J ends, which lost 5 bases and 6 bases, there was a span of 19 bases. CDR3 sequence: CASSFLWLASPGELFF. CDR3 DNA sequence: TGTGCCAGCTCATTTTTATGGTTGGCCTCGCCCGGGGAGCTGTTTTTT.

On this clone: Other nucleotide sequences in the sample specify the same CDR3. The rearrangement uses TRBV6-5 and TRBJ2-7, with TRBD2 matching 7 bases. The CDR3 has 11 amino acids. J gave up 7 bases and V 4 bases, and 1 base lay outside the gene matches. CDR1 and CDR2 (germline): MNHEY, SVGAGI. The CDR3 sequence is CASSLGGEQYF. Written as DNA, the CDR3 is TGTGCCAGCAGTTTGGGGGGGGAGCAGTACTTC.

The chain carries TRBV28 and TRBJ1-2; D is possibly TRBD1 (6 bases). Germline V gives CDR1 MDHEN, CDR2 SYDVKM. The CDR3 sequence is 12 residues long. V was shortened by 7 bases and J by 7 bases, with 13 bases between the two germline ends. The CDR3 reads CASITKGGGYTF. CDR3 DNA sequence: TGTGCCAGCATTACAAAAGGGGGTGGCTACACCTTC.

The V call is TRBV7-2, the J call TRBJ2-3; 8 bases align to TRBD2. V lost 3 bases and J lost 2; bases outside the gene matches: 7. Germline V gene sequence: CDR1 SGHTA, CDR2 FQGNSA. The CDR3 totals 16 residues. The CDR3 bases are TGTGCCAGCAGCTTTGTCGGGACTAGACCCACAGATACGCAGTATTTT. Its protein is CASSFVGTRPTDTQYF. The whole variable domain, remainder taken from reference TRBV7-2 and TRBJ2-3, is GAGVSQSPSNKVTEKGKDVELRCDPISGHTALYWYRQSLGQGLEFLIYFQGNSAPDKSGLPSDRFSAERTGGSVSTLTIQRTQQEDSAVYLCASSFVGTRPTDTQYFGPGTRLTVL.

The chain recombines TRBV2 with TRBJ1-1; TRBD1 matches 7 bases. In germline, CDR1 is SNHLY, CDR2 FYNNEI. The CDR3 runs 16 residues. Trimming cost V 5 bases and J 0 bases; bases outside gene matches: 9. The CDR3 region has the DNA TGTGCCAGCAGTCACCAAGGGACAGCCTTGAACACTGAAGCTTTCTTT. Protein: CASSHQGTALNTEAFF.

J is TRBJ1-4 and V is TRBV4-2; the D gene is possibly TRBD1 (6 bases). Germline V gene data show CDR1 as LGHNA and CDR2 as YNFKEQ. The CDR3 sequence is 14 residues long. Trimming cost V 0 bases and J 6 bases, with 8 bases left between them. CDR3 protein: CASSQDRGDEKLFF. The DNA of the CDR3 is TGTGCCAGCAGCCAAGACAGGGGAGATGAAAAACTGTTTTTT.

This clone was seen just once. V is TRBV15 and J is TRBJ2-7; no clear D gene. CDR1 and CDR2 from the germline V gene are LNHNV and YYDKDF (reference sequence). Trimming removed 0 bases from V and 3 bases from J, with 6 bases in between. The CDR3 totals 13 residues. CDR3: CATSRDRYYEQYF. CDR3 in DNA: TGTGCCACCAGCAGAGACAGGTACTACGAGCAGTACTTC.

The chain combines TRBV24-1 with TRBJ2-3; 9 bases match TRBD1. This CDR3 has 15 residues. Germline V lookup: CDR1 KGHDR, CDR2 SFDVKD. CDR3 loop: CATRPRQGGTDTQYF. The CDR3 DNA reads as TGTGCGACTCGCCCGCGACAGGGGGGCACAGATACGCAGTATTTT.

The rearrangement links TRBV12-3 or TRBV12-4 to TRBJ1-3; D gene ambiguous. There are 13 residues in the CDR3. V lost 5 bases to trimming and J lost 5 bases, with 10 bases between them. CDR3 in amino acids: CASSPLTRNTIYF. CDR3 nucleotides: TGTGCCAGCAGTCCACTAACCAGAAACACCATATATTTT.

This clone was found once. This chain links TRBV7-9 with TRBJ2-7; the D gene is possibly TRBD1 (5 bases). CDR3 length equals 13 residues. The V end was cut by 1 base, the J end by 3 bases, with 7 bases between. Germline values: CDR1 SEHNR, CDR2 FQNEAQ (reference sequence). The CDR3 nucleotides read TGTGCCAGCAGCTTAGGACAGCGCTACGAGCAGTACTTC. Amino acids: CASSLGQRYEQYF.

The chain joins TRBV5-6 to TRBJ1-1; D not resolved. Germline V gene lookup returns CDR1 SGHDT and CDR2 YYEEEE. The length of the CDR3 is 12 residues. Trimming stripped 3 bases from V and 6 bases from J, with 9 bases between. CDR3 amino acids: CASSWRYAEAFF. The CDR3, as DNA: TGTGCCAGCAGCTGGCGGTACGCTGAAGCTTTCTTT.

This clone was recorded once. This chain's CDR3 is CATSRDRGREETQYF. For the CDR3, the DNA is TGTGCCACCAGCAGAGATCGGGGGAGGGAGGAGACCCAGTACTTC. This chain links TRBV15 with TRBJ2-5, with 7 bases lining up with TRBD2. This CDR3 has 15 amino acids. Per germline, CDR1 LNHNV and CDR2 YYDKDF (reference sequence). The V and J ends lost 0 bases and 5 bases, in that order; junction bases with no gene match: 6.

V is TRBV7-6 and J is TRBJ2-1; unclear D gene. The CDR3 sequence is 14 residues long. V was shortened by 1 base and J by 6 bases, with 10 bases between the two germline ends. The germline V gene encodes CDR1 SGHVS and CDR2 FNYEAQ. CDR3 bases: TGTGCCAGCAGCTTAGGTTCTGGCGGCAATGAGCAGTTCTTC. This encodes CASSLGSGGNEQFF.